This T cell receptor (beta chain) was obtained from a study of beta chain features in type 1 diabetes. Study observations and caveats: Because the template was cDNA, high-expressing cells might be over-represented.

The length of the CDR3 is 14 residues. The germline V gene encodes CDR1 SGDLS and CDR2 YYNGEE. J gave up 6 bases and V 0 bases, and 4 bases lay outside the gene matches. In the case of this clone: Its antigen is still unknown.

Reverse transcription of all isolated RNA meant that expressed TCRB transcripts were sequenced. Clones were sequenced by immunoSEQ multiplex PCR, and TCRdb holds only the in-frame ones, with some missing. The table lists about 410,000 clones, around 14% of them singletons. The chain combines TRBV9 with TRBJ1-2; 8 bases align to TRBD1. The sequenced material came from naive CD4+ T cells from blood. The receptor comes from a man aged 25-45 years in good health. The CDR3 sequence is CASSVEPGGDGYTF. The CDR3 DNA follows: TGTGCCAGCAGCGTAGAGCCAGGGGGCGATGGCTACACCTTC.